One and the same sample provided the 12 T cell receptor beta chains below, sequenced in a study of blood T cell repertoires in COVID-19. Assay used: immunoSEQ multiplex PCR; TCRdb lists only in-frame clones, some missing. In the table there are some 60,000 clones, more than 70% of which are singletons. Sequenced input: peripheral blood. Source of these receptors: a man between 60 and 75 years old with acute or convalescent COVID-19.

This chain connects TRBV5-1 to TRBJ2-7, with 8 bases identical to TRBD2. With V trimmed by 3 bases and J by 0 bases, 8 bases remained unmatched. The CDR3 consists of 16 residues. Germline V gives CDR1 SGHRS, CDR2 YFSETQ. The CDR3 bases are TGCGCCAGCAGCTGGAGCGGGGGTGTGAGCTCCTACGAGCAGTACTTC. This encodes CASSWSGGVSSYEQYF.

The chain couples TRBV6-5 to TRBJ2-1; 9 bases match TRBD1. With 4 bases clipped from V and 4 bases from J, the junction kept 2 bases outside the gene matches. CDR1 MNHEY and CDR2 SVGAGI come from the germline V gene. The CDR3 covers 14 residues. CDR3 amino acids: CASSLGQGYNEQFF. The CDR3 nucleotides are TGTGCCAGCAGTTTAGGACAGGGGTACAATGAGCAGTTCTTC.

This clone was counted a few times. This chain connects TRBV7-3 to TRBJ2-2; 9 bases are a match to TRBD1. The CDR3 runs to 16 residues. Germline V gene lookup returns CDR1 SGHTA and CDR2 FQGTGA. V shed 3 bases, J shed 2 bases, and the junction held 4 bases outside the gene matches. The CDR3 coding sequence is TGTGCCAGCAGCTTGGGACAGGGTCTCAACACCGGGGAGCTGTTTTTT. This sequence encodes CASSLGQGLNTGELFF.

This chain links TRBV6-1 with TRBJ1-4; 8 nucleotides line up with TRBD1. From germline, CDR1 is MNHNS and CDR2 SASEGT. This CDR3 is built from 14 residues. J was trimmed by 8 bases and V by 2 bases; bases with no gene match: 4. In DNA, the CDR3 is TGTGCCAGCAGTGAATGGGACAGGAGCGAAAAACTGTTTTTT. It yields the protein CASSEWDRSEKLFF.

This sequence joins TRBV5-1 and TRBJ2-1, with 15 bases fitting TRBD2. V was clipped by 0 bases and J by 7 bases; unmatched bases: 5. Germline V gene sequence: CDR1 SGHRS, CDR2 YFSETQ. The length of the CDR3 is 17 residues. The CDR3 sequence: CASSLVPGLAGGNEQFF. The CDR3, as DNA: TGCGCCAGCAGCTTGGTACCGGGACTAGCGGGGGGAAATGAGCAGTTCTTC.

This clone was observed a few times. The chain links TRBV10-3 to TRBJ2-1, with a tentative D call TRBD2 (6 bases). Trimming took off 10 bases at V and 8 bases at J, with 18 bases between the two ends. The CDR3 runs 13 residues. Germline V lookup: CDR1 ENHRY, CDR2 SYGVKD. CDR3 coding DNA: TGTGCCACCTCTGCTGGAGGGTTCGATGAGCAGTTCTTC. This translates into CATSAGGFDEQFF.

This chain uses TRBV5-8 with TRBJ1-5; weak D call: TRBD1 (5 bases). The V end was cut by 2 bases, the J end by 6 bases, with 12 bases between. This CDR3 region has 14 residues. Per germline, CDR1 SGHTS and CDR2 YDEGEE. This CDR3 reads CASSLGRGTQPQHF. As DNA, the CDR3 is TGTGCCAGCAGCTTAGGACGGGGGACTCAGCCCCAGCATTTT.

This CDR3 reads CASSATGSGRYEQYF. In nucleotides, the CDR3 is TGTGCCAGCAGCGCCACAGGATCCGGCCGCTACGAGCAGTACTTC. This rearrangement joins TRBV9 to TRBJ2-7, with D perhaps TRBD1 (5 bases). There are 15 residues in the CDR3. Germline V gene sequence: CDR1 SGDLS, CDR2 YYNGEE. Trimming shortened V by 3 bases and J by 3 bases, and 16 bases separated the two germline ends. The full variable domain, rest sourced from reference TRBV9 and TRBJ2-7, is DSGVTQTPKHLITATGQRVTLRCSPRSGDLSVYWYQQSLDQGLQFLIQYYNGEERAKGNILERFSAQQFPDLHSELNLSSLELGDSALYFCASSATGSGRYEQYFGPGTRLTVT.

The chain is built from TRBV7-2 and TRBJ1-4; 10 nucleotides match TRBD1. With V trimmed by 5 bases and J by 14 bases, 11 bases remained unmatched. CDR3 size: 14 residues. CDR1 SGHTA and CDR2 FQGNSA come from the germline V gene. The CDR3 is CASSRQGARMSLFF. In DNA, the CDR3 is TGTGCCAGCAGCAGACAGGGGGCGAGGATGTCTCTGTTTTTT. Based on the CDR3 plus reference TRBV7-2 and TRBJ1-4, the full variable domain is GAGVSQSPSNKVTEKGKDVELRCDPISGHTALYWYRQSLGQGLEFLIYFQGNSAPDKSGLPSDRFSAERTGGSVSTLTIQRTQQEDSAVYLCASSRQGARMSLFFGSGTQLSVL.

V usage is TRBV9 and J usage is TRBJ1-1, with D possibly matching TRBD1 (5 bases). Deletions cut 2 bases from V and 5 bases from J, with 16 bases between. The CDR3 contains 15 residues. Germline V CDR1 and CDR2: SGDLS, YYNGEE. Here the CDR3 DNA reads TGTGCCAGCAGCGTGGCCCGGGCAGGACAAACTGAAGCTTTCTTT. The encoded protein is CASSVARAGQTEAFF.

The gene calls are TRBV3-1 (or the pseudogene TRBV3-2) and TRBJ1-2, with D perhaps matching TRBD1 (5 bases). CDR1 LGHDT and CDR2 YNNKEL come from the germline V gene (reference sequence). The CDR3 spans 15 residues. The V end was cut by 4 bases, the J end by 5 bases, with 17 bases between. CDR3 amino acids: CASSPTQTAKYGYTF. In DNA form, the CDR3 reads TGTGCCAGCAGCCCAACTCAGACAGCGAAATATGGCTACACCTTC.

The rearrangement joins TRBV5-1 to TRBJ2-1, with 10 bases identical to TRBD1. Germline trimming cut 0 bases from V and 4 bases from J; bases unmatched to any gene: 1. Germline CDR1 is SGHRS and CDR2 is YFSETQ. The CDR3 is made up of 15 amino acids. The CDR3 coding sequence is TGCGCCAGCAGCTTGGTGGGACAGGGGTACAATGAGCAGTTCTTC. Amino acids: CASSLVGQGYNEQFF.